Given below is one T cell receptor (beta chain) in context. Clones were sequenced by immunoSEQ multiplex PCR, and TCRdb holds only the in-frame ones, with some missing. The sample has some 27,000 clones; 70% to 90% are singletons. This entry is derived from a study of T cells in localized non-small cell lung cancer. CDR1 is GTSNPN, CDR2 SVGIG, per germline (reference sequence). With V trimmed by 3 bases and J by 4 bases, 12 bases remained unmatched. The CDR3 runs to 16 residues. The receptor comes from a female donor of 60 years or more with stage III squamous cell lung carcinoma. The rearrangement uses TRBV30 and TRBJ1-2; TRBD1 aligns across 9 bases. Sequencing used peripheral blood, obtained before any cancer treatment. This CDR3 reads CAWSRPGQGKGYGYTF. The CDR3 region has the DNA TGTGCCTGGAGCCGGCCGGGACAGGGTAAAGGCTATGGCTACACCTTC.